The 15 T cell receptor beta chains listed next were all sequenced from one sample in a study of blood T cell repertoires in COVID-19. The table came from immunoSEQ multiplex PCR; TCRdb's copy has only in-frame clones and leaves some out. In the table there are roughly 11,000 clones, around nine tenths of which are singletons. Sequences were obtained from peripheral blood. Receptors were obtained from a woman aged 55 to 70 with active COVID-19.

The count of this clone is one. This chain links TRBV3-1 (or the pseudogene TRBV3-2) with TRBJ2-1, with 13 bases aligning to TRBD2. Germline CDR1 LGHDT, CDR2 YNNKEL (reference sequence). The CDR3 has 15 residues. J was trimmed by 6 bases and V by 1 base; bases with no gene match: 0. The DNA for the CDR3 is TGTGCCAGCAGCCAAGGACTAGCGGGAGGCAATGAGCAGTTCTTC. This translates into CASSQGLAGGNEQFF.

This chain links TRBV11-3 with TRBJ2-1; D is perhaps TRBD1 (6 bases). The CDR3 extends over 15 amino acids. V was cut by 1 base and J by 6 bases, with 13 bases left in between. Germline values: CDR1 SGHNT, CDR2 YENEEA. The CDR3 sequence is CASSLGDKHSNEQFF. The DNA for the CDR3 is TGTGCCAGCAGCTTAGGGGACAAACATTCCAATGAGCAGTTCTTC.

The chain carries TRBV5-4 and TRBJ1-5; D might be TRBD1 (5 bases). Trimming left V 0 bases short and J 6 bases short, with 16 bases between. Germline CDR1 is SGHNT and CDR2 is YYREEE (reference sequence). This CDR3 contains 16 residues. CDR3 residues: CASSLEGVSGSQPQHF. In nucleotides, the CDR3 is TGTGCCAGCAGCTTGGAAGGGGTATCAGGATCTCAGCCCCAGCATTTT.

J is TRBJ2-1 and V is TRBV10-2; TRBD1 matches 8 bases. Germline assignment: CDR1 WSHSY and CDR2 SAAADI. The CDR3 totals 13 residues. After removal of 5 bases from V and 9 bases from J, the junction contained 6 bases not matched to a gene. The CDR3 DNA is TGCGCCAGCAGTAATGGACAGGGCGCTGAGCAGTTCTTC. It encodes CASSNGQGAEQFF.

V gene TRBV23-1 combines with J gene TRBJ2-3; the D is unclear. TRBV23-1 is noted as an ORF with a role that remains uncertain. The CDR3 covers 14 residues. The V gene lost 7 bases and the J gene lost 3 bases, with 14 bases spanning the gap. CDR3 sequence (DNA): TGCGCCAGCACGGAACCCCCTAGAACAGATACGCAGTATTTT. Its translation: CASTEPPRTDTQYF.

This chain joins TRBV27 and TRBJ2-7; D uncertain. CDR1 is MNHEY, CDR2 SMNVEV, per germline (reference sequence). Between the trimmed V and J ends, which lost 3 bases and 6 bases, there was a span of 6 bases. CDR3 length: 11 amino acids. CDR3 bases: TGTGCCAGCAGTTTTGCCGGCGAGCAGTACTTC. Translated: CASSFAGEQYF.

The genes are TRBV7-8 and TRBJ1-1; no clear D. Germline-derived CDR1 and CDR2 are SGHVS and FQNEAQ. The CDR3 runs 15 residues. V shed 2 bases and J shed 0 bases, with 10 bases lying between them. CDR3: CASSLTTELNTEAFF. CDR3 DNA sequence: TGTGCCAGCAGCTTAACAACAGAATTGAACACTGAAGCTTTCTTT.

V and J are TRBV21-1 and TRBJ2-3; the table's D call, TRBD2, was not checked against the DNA. TRBV21-1 has pseudogene status. The CDR3 runs to 14 residues. CDR3 residues: CASPADSTGDTQYF. CDR3 sequence (DNA): TGTGCCAGCCCCGCGGACTCAACCGGAGATACGCAGTATTTT.

The chain uses TRBV29-1 and TRBJ2-3; 9 bases match TRBD1. With V trimmed by 6 bases and J by 2 bases, 6 bases remained unmatched. There are 14 residues in the CDR3. The germline V gene encodes CDR1 SQVTM and CDR2 ANQGSEA. CDR3 DNA: TGCAGCGTGATGACAGGGGGTTACACAGATACGCAGTATTTT. This sequence encodes CSVMTGGYTDTQYF.

This sequence joins TRBV19 and TRBJ2-2, with TRBD1 matching over 9 bases. The CDR3 is 18 residues long. CDR1 is LNHDA and CDR2 is SQIVND in the germline V gene (reference sequence). The V and J ends lost 2 bases and 6 bases, in that order; junction bases with no gene match: 13. The CDR3 sequence is CASSIRLAGQGYAGELFF. CDR3 DNA sequence: TGTGCCAGTAGTATACGGTTGGCGGGACAGGGTTATGCCGGGGAGCTGTTTTTT. Drawing the rest from reference TRBV19 and TRBJ2-2, the complete variable domain is DGGITQSPKYLFRKEGQNVTLSCEQNLNHDAMYWYRQDPGQGLRLIYYSQIVNDFQKGDIAEGYSVSREKKESFPLTVTSAQKNPTAFYLCASSIRLAGQGYAGELFFGEGSRLTVL.

The chain links TRBV2 to TRBJ1-3; D possibly corresponds to TRBD1 (6 bases). The CDR3 is 15 amino acids. CDR1 and CDR2 (germline): SNHLY, FYNNEI. Trimming took 0 bases from V and 7 from J, leaving 13 bases between them. The CDR3 DNA reads TGTGCCAGCAGTGAAGCACAGGGCCCCCTCAACACCATATATTTT. Encoded protein: CASSEAQGPLNTIYF.

This clone was seen a few times. V is TRBV11-2 and J is TRBJ1-4; possibly TRBD1 for D (5 bases). The V and J ends lost 2 bases and 6 bases respectively, with 13 bases between them. The CDR3 extends over 15 amino acids. CDR1 and CDR2 from the germline V gene are SGHAT and FQNNGV. CDR3 loop: CASSLSGGKDEKLFF. In nucleotides, the CDR3 is TGTGCCAGCAGCTTATCGGGGGGGAAGGATGAAAAACTGTTTTTT.

The chain is built from TRBV6-2 or TRBV6-3 and TRBJ1-1; D is undetermined. V lost 2 bases to trimming and J lost 1 base, with 8 bases between them. This CDR3 spans 14 amino acids. Germline CDR1 is MNHEY and CDR2 is SVGEGT. DNA for the CDR3: TGTGCCAGCAGTTACAATGGCGGGAACACTGAAGCTTTCTTT. Encoded protein: CASSYNGGNTEAFF.

This clone is a singleton in its sample. The chain recombines TRBV7-3 with TRBJ2-1, with TRBD1 matching 11 bases. Per the germline V gene, CDR1 is SGHTA and CDR2 is FQGTGA. With 5 bases clipped from V and 0 bases from J, the junction kept 6 bases outside the gene matches. This CDR3 comprises 17 residues. For the CDR3, the DNA is TGTGCCAGCAGCCCTCGGACAGGGGGCTTCTCCTACAATGAGCAGTTCTTC. It translates to CASSPRTGGFSYNEQFF.

This chain connects TRBV5-5 to TRBJ2-6; D remains unclear. The CDR3 is 13 amino acids. With 6 bases removed from V and 3 bases from J, the gap between germline ends came to 7 bases. Germline-derived CDR1 and CDR2 are SGHKS and YYEKEE (reference sequence). The CDR3 sequence is CASTLIGANVLTF. The CDR3 DNA reads as TGTGCCAGCACGCTAATTGGGGCCAACGTCCTGACTTTC.